These 9 T cell receptor beta chains originate from one sample sequenced in a study of OX40 agonist ivuxolimab in advanced cancers. Generated by immunoSEQ multiplex PCR, the TCRdb table keeps only in-frame clones and is missing some. Of about 69,000 clones in the sample, about nine tenths were seen once. The sample was CD4+ or CD8+ T cells sorted from blood, taken in a trial of the OX40 agonist ivuxolimab. All receptors derive from an adult with an advanced solid tumor such as melanoma, head and neck, liver or kidney cancer.

The chain couples TRBV6-5 to TRBJ1-5, with D possibly TRBD1 on 6 matching bases. The CDR3 is made up of 12 amino acids. Germline CDR1 reads MNHEY; CDR2 reads SVGAGI. V lost 6 bases and J lost 7, with 10 bases in between. The CDR3 reads CASSTGRQPQHF. The CDR3 DNA sequence: TGTGCCAGCAGCACAGGGAGACAGCCCCAGCATTTT.

This sequence joins TRBV30 and TRBJ2-5; no clear D. The CDR3 totals 11 residues. CDR1 GTSNPN and CDR2 SVGIG come from the germline V gene (reference sequence). The V end lost 2 bases, the J end lost 7 bases, and 8 bases lay between the germline ends. CDR3 protein: CAWSTTGTQYF. As DNA, the CDR3 is TGTGCCTGGAGTACCACTGGGACCCAGTACTTC.

The rearrangement joins TRBV7-2 to TRBJ1-5; TRBD1 aligns across 7 bases. The ends lost 0 bases at V and 6 bases at J; junction bases unmatched: 5. CDR3 size: 15 residues. CDR1 is SGHTA, CDR2 FQGNSA, per germline. As DNA, the CDR3 is TGTGCCAGCAGCTTAGCGGGACAGTGGGGTCAGCCCCAGCATTTT. The encoded protein is CASSLAGQWGQPQHF. The full variable domain, completed using reference TRBV7-2 and TRBJ1-5, is GAGVSQSPSNKVTEKGKDVELRCDPISGHTALYWYRQSLGQGLEFLIYFQGNSAPDKSGLPSDRFSAERTGGSVSTLTIQRTQQEDSAVYLCASSLAGQWGQPQHFGDGTRLSIL.

The chain recombines TRBV5-1 with TRBJ1-3, with a possible D match to TRBD1 (5 bases). V gave up 4 bases and J gave up 7 bases, with 18 bases separating them. Germline CDR1 and CDR2: SGHRS and YFSETQ. There are 15 residues in the CDR3. The CDR3 is CASSLEGQGTNTIYF. The CDR3 region has the DNA TGCGCCAGCAGCCTCGAGGGGCAGGGAACTAACACCATATATTTT.

The genes are TRBV2 and TRBJ1-4; no clear D gene. Deletions cut 10 bases from V and 5 bases from J, with 14 bases between. CDR3 length equals 13 residues. Germline lookup yields CDR1 SNHLY and CDR2 FYNNEI. CDR3 bases: TGTGCCACCGCCCCCTCCCCCAATGAAAAACTGTTTTTT. As protein: CATAPSPNEKLFF.

Comment on this clone: The junction departs from germline at one end; a sequencing error may be responsible. The chain links TRBV2 to TRBJ2-7, with 11 nucleotides matching TRBD2. The length of the CDR3 is 15 residues. CDR1 is SNHLY, CDR2 FYNNEI, per germline. CDR3 DNA: TGTGCCAGCAGAGAAGCCGGGACTAGCGGTTACGAGCAGTACTTC. It yields the protein CASREAGTSGYEQYF.

The chain employs TRBV30 and TRBJ1-2, with D unclear. V lost 0 bases and J lost 6, with 17 bases in between. CDR1 is GTSNPN, CDR2 SVGIG, per germline (reference sequence). This CDR3 has 15 amino acids. The CDR3 reads CAWSVLIGISHGYTF. The CDR3 bases are TGTGCCTGGAGTGTATTGATCGGCATTAGCCATGGCTACACCTTC.

The gene calls are TRBV28 and TRBJ2-4, with TRBD1 matching 8 bases. The CDR3 has 15 residues. V was clipped by 6 bases and J by 3 bases; unmatched bases: 7. Germline-derived CDR1 and CDR2 are MDHEN and SYDVKM. The CDR3 reads CASRPTGEVKNIQYF. Written as DNA, the CDR3 is TGTGCCAGCAGACCGACAGGGGAGGTCAAAAACATTCAGTACTTC.

The chain carries TRBV27 and TRBJ2-3; 8 nucleotides line up with TRBD1. The CDR3 consists of 14 residues. Germline values: CDR1 MNHEY, CDR2 SMNVEV (reference sequence). The V segment lost 5 bases and the J segment 4 bases; nucleotides outside the gene matches: 5. As DNA, the CDR3 is TGTGCCAGCAGTGGGACAGGTCGTGCAGATACGCAGTATTTT. Protein: CASSGTGRADTQYF.